The rows below give T cell receptor beta chains drawn from one sample of a study of T cell clones after liver transplantation. TCRdb keeps only in-frame clones here, not all; method: immunoSEQ multiplex PCR. Of 65,000 to 85,000 clones in the sample, roughly 84% were seen once. The sequences come from CD4+ T cells from blood, collected about 50 months after liver transplant. Source of these receptors: a human patient who received a liver transplant. Some T cells may be provided by the graft donor. CDR3s include the opening cysteine and the closing phenylalanine or tryptophan. The order of the fields is J gene, clone size, V gene, D gene, CDR3 protein, CDR3 DNA. A D gene is named only where the DNA matches it firmly. The size entry is marked missing in some rows and otherwise reads once, few, many or a size class.

j_call: TRBJ1-5
clone_size: NA
v_call: TRBV4-1
d_call: NA
cdr3_aa: CASSPNMRTGNQPQHF
cdr3_nt: TGCGCCAGCAGCCCGAATATGAGGACGGGCAATCAGCCCCAGCATTTT

j_call: TRBJ2-1
clone_size: NA
v_call: TRBV27
d_call: NA
cdr3_aa: CASSFASYNEQFF
cdr3_nt: TGTGCCAGCAGTTTTGCGAGTTACAATGAGCAGTTCTTC

j_call: TRBJ2-1
clone_size: NA
v_call: TRBV5-4
d_call: TRBD2
cdr3_aa: CASSLAASGKSYNEQFF
cdr3_nt: TGTGCCAGCAGCTTGGCCGCTAGCGGGAAATCCTACAATGAGCAGTTCTTC

j_call: TRBJ1-5
clone_size: once
v_call: TRBV6-1
d_call: NA
cdr3_aa: CASSQNSNQPQHF
cdr3_nt: TGTGCCAGCAGTCAAAATAGCAATCAGCCCCAGCATTTT

j_call: TRBJ2-3
clone_size: NA
v_call: TRBV5-1
d_call: NA
cdr3_aa: CASSWRIEAAIDTQYF
cdr3_nt: TGCGCCAGCAGCTGGCGGATAGAGGCGGCTATAGATACGCAGTATTTT

j_call: TRBJ2-5
clone_size: NA
v_call: TRBV11-2
d_call: NA
cdr3_aa: CASSFGVGETQYF
cdr3_nt: TGTGCCAGCAGCTTCGGGGTTGGGGAGACCCAGTACTTC

j_call: TRBJ1-3
clone_size: NA
v_call: TRBV25-1
d_call: NA
cdr3_aa: CASSGAGSLNTIYF
cdr3_nt: TGTGCCAGTTCAGGGGCCGGCTCTCTTAACACCATATATTTT

j_call: TRBJ1-1
clone_size: NA
v_call: TRBV5-4
d_call: NA
cdr3_aa: CASSLPRQARGGTEAFF
cdr3_nt: TGTGCCAGCAGCCTGCCGAGACAGGCTCGGGGGGGGACTGAAGCTTTCTTT

j_call: TRBJ1-3
clone_size: NA
v_call: TRBV14
d_call: NA
cdr3_aa: CASNHKWGSTIYF
cdr3_nt: TGTGCCAGCAACCATAAATGGGGGAGCACCATATATTTT

j_call: TRBJ1-2
clone_size: NA
v_call: TRBV10-3
d_call: NA
cdr3_aa: CAISESISPGTSGYTF
cdr3_nt: TGTGCCATCAGTGAGTCGATATCCCCAGGTACCTCGGGCTACACCTTC

j_call: TRBJ2-2
clone_size: NA
v_call: TRBV5-6
d_call: NA
cdr3_aa: CASSLLTVNTGELFF
cdr3_nt: TGTGCCAGCAGCCTGTTGACAGTTAACACCGGGGAGCTGTTTTTT

j_call: TRBJ2-2
clone_size: NA
v_call: TRBV28
d_call: NA
cdr3_aa: CASSLYPGGNTGELFF
cdr3_nt: TGTGCCAGCAGTTTATATCCCGGGGGTAACACCGGGGAGCTGTTTTTT

j_call: TRBJ2-1
clone_size: NA
v_call: TRBV20-1
d_call: NA
cdr3_aa: CSSIRRNEQFF
cdr3_nt: TGCAGTTCCATTCGGCGAAATGAGCAGTTCTTC

j_call: TRBJ1-3
clone_size: NA
v_call: TRBV27
d_call: TRBD1
cdr3_aa: CASSIGGGNTIYF
cdr3_nt: TGTGCCAGCAGTATAGGGGGCGGAAACACCATATATTTT

j_call: TRBJ1-5
clone_size: few
v_call: TRBV27
d_call: NA
cdr3_aa: CASSLERAGNQPQHF
cdr3_nt: TGTGCCAGCAGTTTAGAAAGGGCAGGCAATCAGCCCCAGCATTTT

j_call: TRBJ1-2
clone_size: NA
v_call: TRBV30
d_call: TRBD1
cdr3_aa: CAWSGSGGGYGYTF
cdr3_nt: TGTGCCTGGAGTGGGTCAGGGGGCGGCTATGGCTACACCTTC

j_call: TRBJ1-3
clone_size: NA
v_call: TRBV28
d_call: TRBD1
cdr3_aa: CASSVDRANGNTIYF
cdr3_nt: TGTGCCAGCAGTGTGGACAGGGCTAATGGAAACACCATATATTTT

j_call: TRBJ1-1
clone_size: NA
v_call: TRBV6-1
d_call: NA
cdr3_aa: CASSEVRNTEAFF
cdr3_nt: TGTGCCAGCAGTGAGGTTAGAAACACTGAAGCTTTCTTT

j_call: TRBJ1-3
clone_size: NA
v_call: TRBV7-2
d_call: NA
cdr3_aa: CASSSPPSGNTIYF
cdr3_nt: TGTGCCAGCAGCTCTCCCCCCTCTGGAAACACCATATATTTT

j_call: TRBJ2-7
clone_size: NA
v_call: TRBV7-2
d_call: TRBD2
cdr3_aa: CASSLRGTSVLQYF
cdr3_nt: TGTGCCAGCAGCTTACGTGGGACTAGCGTATTGCAGTACTTC

j_call: TRBJ2-3
clone_size: NA
v_call: TRBV7-2
d_call: NA
cdr3_aa: CASSLDQSDTQYF
cdr3_nt: TGTGCCAGCAGCTTAGACCAATCAGATACGCAGTATTTT

j_call: TRBJ2-5
clone_size: NA
v_call: TRBV5-8
d_call: NA
cdr3_aa: CASSLIRGETQYF
cdr3_nt: TGTGCCAGCAGTCTAATCAGGGGTGAGACCCAGTACTTC

j_call: TRBJ2-3
clone_size: NA
v_call: TRBV20-1
d_call: NA
cdr3_aa: CSPATDTQYF
cdr3_nt: TGCTCACCCGCCACAGATACGCAGTATTTT

j_call: TRBJ1-4
clone_size: NA
v_call: TRBV5-5
d_call: NA
cdr3_aa: CASSQSGREIEKLFF
cdr3_nt: TGTGCCAGCAGCCAATCCGGCAGGGAAATCGAAAAACTGTTTTTT

j_call: TRBJ1-1
clone_size: NA
v_call: TRBV6-1
d_call: NA
cdr3_aa: CASSEGRYTEAFF
cdr3_nt: TGTGCCAGCAGTGAAGGACGGTACACTGAAGCTTTCTTT

j_call: TRBJ1-2
clone_size: NA
v_call: TRBV5-4
d_call: NA
cdr3_aa: CASSLEQGYGGYTF
cdr3_nt: TGTGCCAGCAGCTTGGAGCAGGGTTATGGTGGCTACACCTTC

j_call: TRBJ2-5
clone_size: NA
v_call: TRBV14
d_call: NA
cdr3_aa: CASSQAGVRETQYF
cdr3_nt: TGTGCCAGCAGCCAAGCAGGGGTCAGAGAGACCCAGTACTTC

j_call: TRBJ1-2
clone_size: once
v_call: TRBV28
d_call: NA
cdr3_aa: CASTIGGDHYGYTF
cdr3_nt: TGTGCCAGCACCATTGGGGGGGATCACTATGGCTACACCTTC

j_call: TRBJ1-2
clone_size: few
v_call: TRBV4-3
d_call: NA
cdr3_aa: CASSQESRGSYGYTF
cdr3_nt: TGCGCCAGCAGCCAAGAGAGCAGGGGTAGCTATGGCTACACCTTC

j_call: TRBJ2-2
clone_size: NA
v_call: TRBV7-9
d_call: NA
cdr3_aa: CASSMEIGELFF
cdr3_nt: TGTGCCAGCAGCATGGAAATCGGGGAGCTGTTTTTT

j_call: TRBJ2-1
clone_size: NA
v_call: TRBV6-5
d_call: NA
cdr3_aa: CATKGGHEQFF
cdr3_nt: TGTGCCACCAAGGGGGGCCATGAGCAGTTCTTC

j_call: TRBJ1-1
clone_size: NA
v_call: TRBV18
d_call: TRBD1
cdr3_aa: CASSPPRRQGRNTEAFF
cdr3_nt: TGTGCCAGCTCACCACCCCGGAGACAGGGTAGGAACACTGAAGCTTTCTTT

j_call: TRBJ2-7
clone_size: NA
v_call: TRBV5-6
d_call: TRBD2
cdr3_aa: CASSKAGGGGYEQYF
cdr3_nt: TGTGCCAGCAGCAAGGCGGGGGGGGGTGGTTACGAGCAGTACTTC

j_call: TRBJ1-3
clone_size: NA
v_call: TRBV11-1
d_call: NA
cdr3_aa: CASSLALHNGNTIYF
cdr3_nt: TGTGCCAGCAGCTTAGCGCTCCACAACGGAAACACCATATATTTT

j_call: TRBJ2-3
clone_size: NA
v_call: TRBV6-1
d_call: NA
cdr3_aa: CASSEATGRPDTQYF
cdr3_nt: TGTGCCAGCAGTGAGGCAACAGGGAGGCCAGATACGCAGTATTTT

j_call: TRBJ2-7
clone_size: NA
v_call: TRBV28
d_call: TRBD1
cdr3_aa: CASSSGGRAHEQYF
cdr3_nt: TGTGCCAGCAGTTCAGGGGGCAGGGCCCACGAGCAGTACTTC

j_call: TRBJ2-3
clone_size: NA
v_call: TRBV30
d_call: NA
cdr3_aa: CAWSVPSLPDTQYF
cdr3_nt: TGTGCCTGGAGTGTACCTAGTCTTCCAGATACGCAGTATTTT

j_call: TRBJ2-2
clone_size: few
v_call: TRBV7-8
d_call: NA
cdr3_aa: CASSVQGWGELFF
cdr3_nt: TGTGCCAGCAGCGTACAGGGTTGGGGGGAGCTGTTTTTT

j_call: TRBJ2-2
clone_size: NA
v_call: TRBV28
d_call: TRBD1
cdr3_aa: CASRPPGQGRSTGELFF
cdr3_nt: TGTGCCAGCAGACCTCCGGGACAGGGGAGGAGCACCGGGGAGCTGTTTTTT

j_call: TRBJ2-2
clone_size: NA
v_call: TRBV11-3
d_call: NA
cdr3_aa: CASSLNTGEPFF
cdr3_nt: TGTGCCAGCAGCTTAAACACCGGGGAGCCGTTTTTT

j_call: TRBJ1-6
clone_size: NA
v_call: TRBV4-1
d_call: NA
cdr3_aa: CASRSGGANSPLHF
cdr3_nt: TGCGCCAGCAGGAGTGGAGGGGCGAATTCACCCCTCCACTTT

j_call: TRBJ1-6
clone_size: NA
v_call: TRBV25-1
d_call: NA
cdr3_aa: CASRRDTDNSPLHF
cdr3_nt: TGTGCCAGTAGACGGGACACCGATAATTCACCCCTCCACTTT

j_call: TRBJ2-1
clone_size: NA
v_call: TRBV11-2
d_call: TRBD1
cdr3_aa: CASSPRGRTGFGEQFF
cdr3_nt: TGTGCCAGCAGCCCTAGGGGAAGGACAGGGTTTGGTGAGCAGTTCTTC

j_call: TRBJ1-1
clone_size: NA
v_call: TRBV5-4
d_call: TRBD1
cdr3_aa: CASSVRQGRGTEAFF
cdr3_nt: TGTGCCAGCAGCGTTAGACAGGGCCGGGGCACTGAAGCTTTCTTT

j_call: TRBJ2-7
clone_size: NA
v_call: TRBV7-2
d_call: NA
cdr3_aa: CASSPRQSRAYSYEQYF
cdr3_nt: TGTGCCAGCAGCCCCCGGCAGAGCAGGGCCTACTCCTACGAGCAGTACTTC

j_call: TRBJ2-5
clone_size: NA
v_call: TRBV5-5
d_call: NA
cdr3_aa: CASSLGSGGETQYF
cdr3_nt: TGTGCCAGCAGCTTGGGTAGCGGCGGGGAGACCCAGTACTTC

j_call: TRBJ2-7
clone_size: NA
v_call: TRBV28
d_call: TRBD2
cdr3_aa: CASTLAGGDEQYF
cdr3_nt: TGTGCCAGCACCCTAGCGGGAGGGGACGAGCAGTACTTC

j_call: TRBJ1-5
clone_size: NA
v_call: TRBV2
d_call: NA
cdr3_aa: CASRGAGQNQPQHF
cdr3_nt: TGTGCCAGCAGGGGGGCTGGACAGAATCAGCCCCAGCATTTT

j_call: TRBJ2-7
clone_size: NA
v_call: TRBV12-5
d_call: NA
cdr3_aa: CASGFGDSNEQYF
cdr3_nt: TGTGCTAGTGGTTTTGGCGATTCGAACGAGCAGTACTTC

j_call: TRBJ2-5
clone_size: NA
v_call: TRBV18
d_call: NA
cdr3_aa: CASSPEGDQETQYF
cdr3_nt: TGTGCCAGCTCACCGGAGGGAGACCAAGAGACCCAGTACTTC

j_call: TRBJ2-2
clone_size: few
v_call: TRBV7-2
d_call: TRBD2
cdr3_aa: CASSPRGGSNTGELFF
cdr3_nt: TGTGCCAGCAGCCCGCGCGGGGGTTCGAACACCGGGGAGCTGTTTTTT

j_call: TRBJ2-5
clone_size: NA
v_call: TRBV13
d_call: TRBD2
cdr3_aa: CASSPGLAVGETQYF
cdr3_nt: TGTGCCAGCAGCCCAGGACTAGCGGTGGGGGAGACCCAGTACTTC

j_call: TRBJ2-3
clone_size: NA
v_call: TRBV29-1
d_call: NA
cdr3_aa: CSVERGRDRGTDTQYF
cdr3_nt: TGCAGCGTTGAAAGGGGGCGGGATCGGGGCACAGATACGCAGTATTTT

j_call: TRBJ2-6
clone_size: NA
v_call: TRBV6-1
d_call: NA
cdr3_aa: CASRPGGANVLTF
cdr3_nt: TGTGCCAGCAGGCCGGGAGGGGCCAACGTCCTGACTTTC

j_call: TRBJ1-3
clone_size: NA
v_call: TRBV15
d_call: NA
cdr3_aa: CATSRGGAGNTIYF
cdr3_nt: TGTGCCACCAGCAGAGGAGGGGCTGGAAACACCATATATTTT

j_call: TRBJ2-6
clone_size: NA
v_call: TRBV18
d_call: NA
cdr3_aa: CASSPLQGAGANVLTF
cdr3_nt: TGTGCCAGCTCACCACTTCAGGGAGCTGGGGCCAACGTCCTGACTTTC

j_call: TRBJ1-2
clone_size: NA
v_call: TRBV7-2
d_call: NA
cdr3_aa: CASSFDGASNYGYTF
cdr3_nt: TGTGCCAGCAGCTTTGATGGGGCCAGTAACTATGGCTACACCTTC